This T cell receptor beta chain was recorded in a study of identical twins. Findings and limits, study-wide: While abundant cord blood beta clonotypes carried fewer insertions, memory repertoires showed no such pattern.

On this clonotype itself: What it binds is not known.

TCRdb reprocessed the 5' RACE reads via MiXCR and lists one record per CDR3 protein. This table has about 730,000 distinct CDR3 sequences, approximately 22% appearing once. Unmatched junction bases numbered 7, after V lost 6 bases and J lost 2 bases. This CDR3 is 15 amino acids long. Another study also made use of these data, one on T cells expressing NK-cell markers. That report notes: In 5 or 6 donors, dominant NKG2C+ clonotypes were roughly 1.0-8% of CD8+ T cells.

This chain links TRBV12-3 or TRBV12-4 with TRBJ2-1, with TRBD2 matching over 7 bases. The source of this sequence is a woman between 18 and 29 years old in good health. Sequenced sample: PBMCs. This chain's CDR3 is CASSPRGETYNEQFF. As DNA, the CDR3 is TGTGCCAGCAGCCCCCGGGGGGAGACCTACAATGAGCAGTTCTTC.